This is a list of T cell receptor beta chains from one sample in a study of cytomegalovirus exposure and HLA in healthy donors. Clones were sequenced by immunoSEQ multiplex PCR, and TCRdb holds only the in-frame ones, with some missing. Altogether more than 150,000 clones are present, 77% being singletons, with the ten largest covering over 1.1%. The sample taken for sequencing was PBMCs. All receptors derive from a man between 18 and 29 years old in good health and CMV-seronegative. CDR3s include the opening cysteine and the closing phenylalanine or tryptophan. The D gene is left open where the match is weak.

d_gene | j_gene | v_gene | CDR3nt | CDR3aa
TRBD2 | TRBJ2-2 | TRBV14 | TGTGCCAGCAGCCCGGAGTGGGCGGGAGTGAACACCGGGGAGCTGTTTTTT | CASSPEWAGVNTGELFF
NA | TRBJ1-3 | TRBV2 | TGTGCAGGGGGGGCAGCAGTCTCTGGAAACACCATATATTTT | CAGGAAVSGNTIYF
TRBD1 | TRBJ1-2 | TRBV5-6 | TGTGCCAGCAGCGGAAGACAGGGGGGTACTGGCTACACCTTC | CASSGRQGGTGYTF
TRBD1 | TRBJ1-2 | TRBV6-1 | TGTGCCAGCAGTCCCGACAGGGACTATGGCTACACCTTC | CASSPDRDYGYTF
NA | TRBJ1-3 | TRBV7-2 | TGTGCCAGCAGCTTAGCGCTTGGTCCGTCAGTTGGAAACACCATATATTTT | CASSLALGPSVGNTIYF
TRBD1 | TRBJ2-1 | TRBV5-4 | TGTGCCAGCAGCAGCAGGGGGAGCTCCTACAATGAGCAGTTCTTC | CASSSRGSSYNEQFF
TRBD1 | TRBJ1-2 | TRBV2 | TGTGCCAGCAGTTCAACAGGGGTGAAGGGCTACACCTTC | CASSSTGVKGYTF
TRBD1 | TRBJ1-2 | TRBV5-6 | TGTGCCAGCAGCTTGGCCCCACAGGGGGACCATGGCTACACCTTC | CASSLAPQGDHGYTF
NA | TRBJ1-1 | TRBV9 | TGTGCCAGCAGCGAGACAGGACCGGACACTGAAGCTTTCTTT | CASSETGPDTEAFF
NA | TRBJ2-3 | TRBV25-1 | TGTGCCAGCAGCAGGGCTGGGAGCGGGTCCACAGATACGCAGTATTTT | CASSRAGSGSTDTQYF
NA | TRBJ2-5 | TRBV4-1 | TGCGCCAGCAGCCAAGCTCAGCAAGAGACCCAGTACTTC | CASSQAQQETQYF
NA | TRBJ1-2 | TRBV30 | TGTGCCTGGAGTGCGGTACCTAACTATGGCTACACCTTC | CAWSAVPNYGYTF
NA | TRBJ2-5 | TRBV27 | TGTGCCAGCAGTTTACAGGGTGGAGAGCAGTACTTC | CASSLQGGEQYF
NA | TRBJ2-5 | TRBV6-6 | TGTGCCAGCAGTTCGAGGAAGGAGGGGAGGGAGACCCAGTACTTC | CASSSRKEGRETQYF
TRBD2 | TRBJ2-2 | TRBV7-9 | TGTGCCAGCCCGAGGACTAGCGGGATCCCCGGGGAGCTGTTTTTT | CASPRTSGIPGELFF
NA | TRBJ1-6 | TRBV5-5 | TGTGCCAGCAGCTTGTATGGAGGAACACGGAACTATAATTCACCCCTCCACTTT | CASSLYGGTRNYNSPLHF